The present entry profiles one TCR beta chain with its context. The assay was immunoSEQ multiplex PCR, and TCRdb's table has in-frame clones only and misses some. The sample has hundreds of thousands of clones, over 75% seen once. These data come from a study of shared T cell receptors in the human thymus. Trimming cost V 2 bases and J 4 bases, with 3 bases left between them. Germline-derived CDR1 and CDR2 are SNHLY and FYNNEI. This CDR3 is built from 11 residues. These data also featured in a second study, about human thymus T cells. That report notes: Thymic as well as blood repertoires seemed to favor certain V and J genes unevenly.

The V call is TRBV2, the J call TRBJ2-7; D remains ambiguous. The source material was thymocytes. This TCR came from a boy younger than two with a congenital heart defect. In nucleotides, the CDR3 is TGTGCCAGCAGTGAACCATACGAGCAGTACTTC. Encoded protein: CASSEPYEQYF.